The clone carrying this T cell receptor beta chain was detected only a few times. These data come from a study of shared T cell receptors in the human thymus. The V end was cut by 6 bases, the J end by 3 bases, with 20 bases between. The CDR3 spans 16 residues. The germline CDR1 and CDR2 sequences are SGHAT and FQNNGV. Produced via immunoSEQ multiplex PCR; TCRdb's table is partial and in-frame only. This table has under 700,000 clones, about four fifths appearing once. This sample was also put to use in a study of human thymus T cells. That source notes: Among the donors, all were healthy Finnish infants having corrective surgery for congenital heart defects. Thymic tissue was derived from resections collected during corrective heart surgery. Blood and thymic repertoires both appeared biased in V and J gene usage. Related research reported highly overlapping thymic repertoires among unrelated individuals.

The TCR originated in a boy under two years old with a congenital heart defect. V and J are TRBV11-2 and TRBJ1-1; maybe TRBD1 (5 bases). Sequencing was performed on thymocytes. Here the CDR3 DNA reads TGTGCCAGCAGTCCTAGGAAGGGGAATAAGGACACTGAAGCTTTCTTT. This encodes CASSPRKGNKDTEAFF.